The T cell receptor (beta chain) under discussion was sequenced for a study of cytomegalovirus exposure and HLA in healthy donors. Study-level points and caveats: By HLA locus, TCR association rates varied in a later analysis, with DRB1 showing the most and HLA-C the fewest. It was reported that the classifier diagnosed cytomegalovirus status with high specificity and sensitivity in both the original and validation cohorts. TCR beta chains numbering approximately 150 were designated cytomegalovirus-associated. When analyzed later, a missense DCLRE1C variant was found to be linked to TCR beta V- and J-gene trimming.

The ends were cut back, 4 bases at V and 4 bases at J, with 18 bases in the middle. CDR1 is SGDLS, CDR2 YYNGEE, per germline. This CDR3 comprises 15 residues. About this clone itself: Its specificity is unknown.

The study ran its PCR with 60 Vbeta and 13 Jbeta primers. Produced via immunoSEQ multiplex PCR; TCRdb's table is partial and in-frame only. The sample contains 100,000 or so clones, 60% to 75% of which appear only once. The chain carries TRBV9 and TRBJ2-7; tentatively, D is TRBD2 (6 bases). The sequencing sample was made of PBMCs. The TCR originated in a man aged 45-65 years in good health and CMV-seronegative. The CDR3 bases are TGTGCCAGCAGCCCCTCCCTAGCGATCGGTTACGAGCAGTACTTC. Its translation: CASSPSLAIGYEQYF.